The T cell receptor (beta chain) described here comes from a study of post-analysis software for immune sequencing data. This CDR3 has 15 amino acids. Germline assignment: CDR1 SGDLS and CDR2 YYNGEE. Of note for this clonotype: Its antigen remains unidentified.

Unique molecular identifiers featured in each of the TCR beta cDNA libraries. Once roughly 0.95 to 10 million T cells were used, roughly 0.5 million cDNA molecules resulted. TCRdb called the PCR reads again in MiXCR, with one record for every CDR3 protein. The sample yields 750,000 to 950,000 distinct CDR3 sequences, approximately 57% seen once. Study results and caveats: Diversity measured as normalized Chao1 was significantly lower in multiple sclerosis patients than in controls. In patients, TRBV5-6, TRBV5-1 and TRBV20-1 belonged to several TRBV segments found more frequently than in controls.

The sequenced sample consisted of blood. This sequence joins TRBV9 and TRBJ2-5; 8 bases fit TRBD2. The J call may not be correct, given that the DNA end is closer to TRBJ2-7. The sequence derives from a girl between 5 and 17 years old with multiple sclerosis. The CDR3 spells CASSLSTSGPAEQYF. The CDR3 nucleotides read TGTGCCAGCAGCCTCTCTACTAGCGGCCCCGCCGAGCAGTACTTC.